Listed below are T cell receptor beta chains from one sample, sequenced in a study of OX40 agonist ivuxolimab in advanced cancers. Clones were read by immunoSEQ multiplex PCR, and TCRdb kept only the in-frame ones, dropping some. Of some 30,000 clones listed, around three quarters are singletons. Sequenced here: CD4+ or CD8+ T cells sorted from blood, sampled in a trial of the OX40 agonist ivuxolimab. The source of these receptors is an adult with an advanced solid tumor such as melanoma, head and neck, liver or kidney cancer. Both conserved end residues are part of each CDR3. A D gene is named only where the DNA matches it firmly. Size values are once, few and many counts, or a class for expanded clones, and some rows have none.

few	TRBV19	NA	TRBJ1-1	CASSTLDRSEAFF	TGTGCCAGTAGTACTCTCGACAGGAGTGAAGCTTTCTTT
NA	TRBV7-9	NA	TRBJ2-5	CASSPPEGTQYF	TGTGCCAGCAGCCCTCCGGAGGGGACCCAGTACTTC
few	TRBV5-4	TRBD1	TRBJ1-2	CASRGTGEIYGYTF	TGTGCCAGCAGGGGGACAGGAGAGATCTATGGCTACACCTTC
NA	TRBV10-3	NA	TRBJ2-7	CAIGTASYEQYF	TGTGCCATCGGGACGGCCTCCTACGAGCAGTACTTC
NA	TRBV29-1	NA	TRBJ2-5	CSVETGAGAQETQYF	TGCAGCGTTGAAACCGGTGCTGGAGCCCAAGAGACCCAGTACTTC
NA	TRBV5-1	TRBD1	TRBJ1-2	CASSPGTGYNYGYTF	TGCGCCAGCAGCCCTGGGACAGGGTATAACTATGGCTACACCTTC
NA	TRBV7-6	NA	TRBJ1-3	CASSSQGSSGNTIYF	TGTGCCAGCAGCTCTCAGGGATCCTCTGGAAACACCATATATTTT
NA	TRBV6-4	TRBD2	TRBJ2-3	CASSDSSGGATDTQYF	TGTGCCAGCAGTGACTCCAGCGGGGGGGCCACAGATACGCAGTATTTT
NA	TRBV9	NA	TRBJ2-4	CASSVEGWAGGAKNIQYF	TGTGCCAGCAGCGTAGAAGGGTGGGCAGGTGGAGCCAAAAACATTCAGTACTTC
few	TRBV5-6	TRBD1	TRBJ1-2	CASSWTGEDGYTF	TGTGCCAGCAGCTGGACAGGGGAGGATGGCTACACCTTC
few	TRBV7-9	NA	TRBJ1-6	CASSPQGDNSPLHF	TGTGCCAGCAGCCCACAGGGAGATAATTCACCCCTCCACTTT
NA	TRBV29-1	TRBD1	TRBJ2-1	CSGYRGNEQFF	TGCAGCGGCTACAGGGGGAATGAGCAGTTCTTC
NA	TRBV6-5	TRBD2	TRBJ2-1	CASSRQAGGVNEQFF	TGTGCCAGCAGTCGCCAAGCGGGGGGCGTCAATGAGCAGTTCTTC
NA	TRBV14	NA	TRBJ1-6	CASSYGGGSPLHF	TGTGCCAGCAGCTACGGGGGAGGGTCACCCCTCCACTTT
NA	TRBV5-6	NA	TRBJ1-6	CASSLEGKGALHF	TGCGCCAGCAGCTTGGAGGGTAAAGGGGCCCTCCACTTT
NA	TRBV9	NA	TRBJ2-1	CASSGGQIHNEQFF	TGTGCCAGCAGCGGCGGGCAGATTCACAATGAGCAGTTCTTC
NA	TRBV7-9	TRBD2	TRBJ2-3	CASSPDQKLAGTSYF	TGTGCCAGCAGCCCAGATCAAAAACTAGCGGGTACGTCGTATTTT
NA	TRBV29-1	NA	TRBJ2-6	CSVVWFSSGANVLTF	TGCAGCGTTGTGTGGTTCAGCTCTGGGGCCAACGTCCTGACTTTC